The T cell receptor (beta chain) under discussion was sequenced for a study of blood T cell repertoires in COVID-19. This clone has only a few counts. The germline V gene has CDR1 SGHVS and CDR2 FNYEAQ. Deletions cut 1 base from V and 0 bases from J, with 16 bases between. CDR3 length: 19 residues. How the authors handled the data: Nucleated cell counts were estimated from reference gene primer amplification. Sequencing used immunoSEQ multiplex PCR; TCRdb keeps in-frame clones, though not all of them. From that table come the V and J calls and clone size; the DNA was used to work out D and trimming. The sample includes around 200,000 clones, 85% to 90% seen only once; the top ten take nearly 4.5%.

The sequence came from a man aged 50 to 59 with acute or convalescent COVID-19. V gene TRBV7-6 combines with J gene TRBJ2-6; maybe TRBD2 (6 bases). What was sequenced was peripheral blood. In DNA form, the CDR3 reads TGTGCCAGCAGCTTAGGTCCGGGGGACGTCGGCTCTGGGGCCAACGTCCTGACTTTC. Its translation is CASSLGPGDVGSGANVLTF. Variable domain in full (rest from reference TRBV7-6 and TRBJ2-6): GAGVSQSPRYKVTKRGQDVALRCDPISGHVSLYWYRQALGQGPEFLTYFNYEAQQDKSGLPNDRFSAERPEGSISTLTIQRTEQRDSAMYRCASSLGPGDVGSGANVLTFGAGSRLTVL.